Following are 17 T cell receptor beta chains from one sample sequenced in a study of blood T cell repertoires in COVID-19 (dated by TCRdb to the early 2020s). Receptor amplification or capture employed the immunoSEQ multiplex PCR assay. The table was pulled from immuneACCESS by TCRdb, which kept in-frame rearrangements only. Such tables lose some clones; where checked, under half of the loss comes from unresolved V genes, and the rest has no known cause. This sample has 250,000 to 300,000 clones in its table, and around 87% of those were observed once. Roughly 5% of the sample is held by the ten biggest clonotypes. The sequencing input was peripheral blood. The origin of the receptors is a woman aged 55 to 70 with COVID-19, enrolled during active disease.

The CDR3 reads CASSMTGWFNEQFF. The CDR3 DNA is TGTGCCAGTAGTATGACAGGGTGGTTCAATGAGCAGTTCTTC. The chain couples TRBV19 to TRBJ2-1, with 7 bases aligning to TRBD1. The germline gives CDR1 LNHDA, CDR2 SQIVND (reference sequence). Germline trimming cut 3 bases from V and 6 bases from J; bases unmatched to any gene: 5. There are 14 residues in the CDR3. The entire variable domain, with the rest obtained from reference TRBV19 and TRBJ2-1, is as follows: DGGITQSPKYLFRKEGQNVTLSCEQNLNHDAMYWYRQDPGQGLRLIYYSQIVNDFQKGDIAEGYSVSREKKESFPLTVTSAQKNPTAFYLCASSMTGWFNEQFFGPGTRLTVL.

A single count supports this clone. This chain links TRBV6-2 or TRBV6-3 with TRBJ2-7; possibly TRBD2 for D (6 bases). Germline V gene sequence: CDR1 MNHEY, CDR2 SVGEGT. The CDR3 extends over 18 amino acids. V was shortened by 6 bases and J by 6 bases, with 30 bases between the two germline ends. In DNA form, the CDR3 reads TGTGCCAGCAGCAACCCGCTCCAGAGGCGACGCGGGATATTCGAGCAGTACTTC. It specifies CASSNPLQRRRGIFEQYF.

V and J are TRBV7-6 and TRBJ2-7; D is possibly TRBD2 (5 bases). The CDR3 totals 11 residues. Germline V CDR1 and CDR2: SGHVS, FNYEAQ. Between the trimmed V and J ends, which lost 8 bases and 4 bases, there was a span of 9 bases. The CDR3 DNA follows: TGTGCCAGCGGACTTACTTACGAGCAGTACTTC. It translates to CASGLTYEQYF.

The chain couples TRBV4-1 to TRBJ2-4; 7 bases fit TRBD1. CDR1 is MGHRA and CDR2 is YSYEKL in the germline V gene. The ends lost 2 bases at V and 8 bases at J; junction bases unmatched: 9. The CDR3 is 15 amino acids. As DNA, the CDR3 is TGCGCCAGCAGCCAATTGGTGGCAGGGGGACACATTCAGTACTTC. As protein: CASSQLVAGGHIQYF.

This sequence joins TRBV7-9 and TRBJ2-3, with 8 bases that match TRBD2. V lost 0 bases to trimming and J lost 1 base; unmatched junction nucleotides: 3. Germline V gene sequence: CDR1 SEHNR, CDR2 FQNEAQ (reference sequence). The CDR3 runs to 16 residues. The CDR3 DNA is TGTGCCAGCAGCTTAGCGGGTAGCGGGGGCACAGATACGCAGTATTTT. It translates to CASSLAGSGGTDTQYF.

This sequence joins TRBV28 and TRBJ1-5; D call uncertain. This CDR3 has 15 amino acids. V lost 5 bases to trimming and J lost 1 base, with 12 bases between them. Germline CDR1 reads MDHEN; CDR2 reads SYDVKM. Here the CDR3 DNA reads TGTGCCAGCAGTAAGGCGGGGAACAGCAATCAGCCCCAGCATTTT. Protein product: CASSKAGNSNQPQHF.

The chain combines TRBV10-3 with TRBJ2-3; TRBD1 might be the D (5 bases). Trimming took off 4 bases at V and 1 base at J, with 12 bases between the two ends. Germline loops: CDR1 ENHRY, CDR2 SYGVKD. This CDR3 has 15 residues. CDR3: CAISVGQIRTDTQYF. Written as DNA, the CDR3 is TGTGCCATCAGTGTCGGACAAATCCGCACAGATACGCAGTATTTT.

The rearrangement uses TRBV20-1 and TRBJ2-7, with D maybe TRBD2 (6 bases). This CDR3 has 11 amino acids. The germline gives CDR1 DFQATT, CDR2 SNEGSKA (reference sequence). V was cut by 6 bases and J by 6 bases, with 12 bases left in between. The CDR3: CSADGRSEQYF. The CDR3 DNA reads TGCAGTGCCGACGGGAGAAGCGAGCAGTACTTC.

This chain connects TRBV7-2 to TRBJ2-3, with TRBD2 matching 8 bases. Germline CDR1 and CDR2: SGHTA and FQGNSA. J was trimmed by 4 bases and V by 2 bases; bases with no gene match: 5. This CDR3 is 15 amino acids long. As DNA, the CDR3 is TGTGCCAGCAGCTTATTAGCGGGATACTCAGATACGCAGTATTTT. Translating it yields CASSLLAGYSDTQYF.

The V gene is TRBV5-1, the J gene TRBJ1-1; no clear D. V was clipped by 0 bases and J by 4 bases, with 7 bases between them. The CDR3 extends over 13 amino acids. Germline loops: CDR1 SGHRS, CDR2 YFSETQ. In DNA, the CDR3 is TGCGCCAGCAGCTTGGATCTCCCCACTGAAGCTTTCTTT. Amino acids: CASSLDLPTEAFF.

V usage is TRBV23-1 and J usage is TRBJ2-5, with 9 positions matching TRBD2. TRBV23-1 falls under the ORF class, with uncertain function. CDR3 length: 14 amino acids. CDR3 residues: CASGRKRWQETQYF. As DNA, the CDR3 is TGCGCTAGCGGGAGAAAGAGGTGGCAAGAGACCCAGTACTTC.

V and J are TRBV5-4 and TRBJ1-3; TRBD1 matches at 8 bases. Unmatched junction bases numbered 11, after V lost 4 bases and J lost 2 bases. Germline CDR1 reads SGHNT; CDR2 reads YYREEE (reference sequence). This CDR3 has 17 amino acids. This chain's CDR3 is CASSARTGQPPGNTIYF. In DNA, the CDR3 is TGTGCCAGCAGCGCTCGGACAGGGCAGCCCCCTGGAAACACCATATATTTT.

V gene TRBV19 combines with J gene TRBJ1-5, with 7 positions matching TRBD1. The ends lost 3 bases at V and 2 bases at J; junction bases unmatched: 7. The CDR3 sequence is 16 residues long. Germline lookup yields CDR1 LNHDA and CDR2 SQIVND (reference sequence). The DNA for the CDR3 is TGTGCCAGTAGTATTACAGGGGTCTCAGGCAATCAGCCCCAGCATTTT. Encoded protein: CASSITGVSGNQPQHF.

The V call is TRBV7-8, the J call TRBJ1-4, with a tentative D call TRBD1 (6 bases). V lost 5 bases and J lost 0, with 13 bases in between. CDR1 SGHVS and CDR2 FQNEAQ come from the germline V gene. CDR3 size: 16 residues. The CDR3 loop reads CASSPRTVATNEKLFF. CDR3 coding DNA: TGTGCCAGCAGCCCGCGGACAGTTGCAACTAATGAAAAACTGTTTTTT.

The chain recombines TRBV2 with TRBJ2-1; D ambiguous. Between the trimmed V and J ends, which lost 4 bases and 7 bases, there was a span of 5 bases. The CDR3 covers 11 residues. Germline CDR1 reads SNHLY; CDR2 reads FYNNEI. The CDR3 loop reads CASSGGNEQFF. CDR3 in DNA: TGTGCCAGCAGTGGAGGAAATGAGCAGTTCTTC.

This sequence joins TRBV4-2 and TRBJ1-6; TRBD1 aligns across 10 bases. CDR3 size: 16 residues. With V trimmed by 0 bases and J by 8 bases, 4 bases remained unmatched. CDR1 and CDR2 from the germline V gene are LGHNA and YNFKEQ. CDR3 DNA sequence: TGTGCCAGCAGCCAAGACCCGACAGGGGGCTATTCACCCCTCCACTTT. This translates into CASSQDPTGGYSPLHF.

V usage is TRBV11-3 and J usage is TRBJ2-3; TRBD2 matches at 13 bases. CDR1 and CDR2 from the germline V gene are SGHNT and YENEEA. This CDR3 is built from 18 residues. J gave up 2 bases and V 5 bases, and 10 bases lay outside the gene matches. The CDR3 region has the DNA TGTGCCAGCAGCCTCGGGACTAGCGGGGAAGTCTACACAGATACGCAGTATTTT. It specifies CASSLGTSGEVYTDTQYF.